Given below is one T cell receptor beta chain in context. V lost 5 bases and J lost 4; bases outside the gene matches: 12. The CDR3 is 18 amino acids. From germline, CDR1 is SGHDN and CDR2 FVKESK. TCRdb re-analysed the PCR reads in MiXCR, keeping a single row per CDR3 protein. Of approximately 9,400 distinct CDR3 sequences listed, roughly 61% are singletons. The data are from a study of tumor-infiltrating lymphocytes in oesophageal squamous cell carcinoma. The J gene is TRBJ2-7, the V gene TRBV14; TRBD2 matches 15 bases. This sequence originates from a female donor with esophageal squamous cell carcinoma. The sample comprised esophageal tumor tissue. The CDR3 sequence: CASSSRTSGRALIYEQYF. The CDR3 DNA is TGTGCCAGCAGCTCCCGGACTAGCGGGAGGGCCCTCATATACGAGCAGTACTTC.